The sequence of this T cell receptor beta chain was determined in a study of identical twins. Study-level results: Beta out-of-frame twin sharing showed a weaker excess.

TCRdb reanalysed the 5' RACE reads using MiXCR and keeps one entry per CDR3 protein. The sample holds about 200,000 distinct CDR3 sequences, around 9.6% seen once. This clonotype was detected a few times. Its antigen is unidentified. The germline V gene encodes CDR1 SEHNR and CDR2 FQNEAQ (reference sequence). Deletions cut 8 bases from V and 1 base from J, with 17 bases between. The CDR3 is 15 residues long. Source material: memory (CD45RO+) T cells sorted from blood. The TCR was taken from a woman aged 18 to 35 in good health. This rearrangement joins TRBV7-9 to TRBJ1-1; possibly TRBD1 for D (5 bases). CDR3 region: CASRRNEGSNTEAFF. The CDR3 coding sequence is TGTGCCAGCCGAAGAAACGAGGGGTCGAACACTGAAGCTTTCTTT.